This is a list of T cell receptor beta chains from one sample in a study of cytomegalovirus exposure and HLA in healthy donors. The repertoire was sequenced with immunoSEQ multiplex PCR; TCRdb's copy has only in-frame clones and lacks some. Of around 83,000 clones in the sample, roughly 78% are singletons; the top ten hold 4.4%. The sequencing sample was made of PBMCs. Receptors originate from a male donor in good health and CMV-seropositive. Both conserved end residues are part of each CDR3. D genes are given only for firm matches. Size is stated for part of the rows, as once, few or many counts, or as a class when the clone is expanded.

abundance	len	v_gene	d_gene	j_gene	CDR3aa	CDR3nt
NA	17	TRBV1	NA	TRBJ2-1	CTSSQDTTGGTYNEQFF	TGCACCAGCAGCCAAGACACAACGGGGGGGACCTACAATGAGCAGTTCTTC
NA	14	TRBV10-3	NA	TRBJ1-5	CATRLGADNQPQHF	TGTGCCACCCGACTGGGGGCGGACAATCAGCCCCAGCATTTT
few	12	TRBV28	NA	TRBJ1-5	CASSLRGQPQHF	TGTGCCAGCAGTCTCCGGGGGCAGCCCCAGCATTTT
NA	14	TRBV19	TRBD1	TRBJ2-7	CASSGGQVSYEQYF	TGTGCCAGTAGTGGGGGACAGGTGAGCTACGAGCAGTACTTC
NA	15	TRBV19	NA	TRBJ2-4	CASSIGAGLMNIQYF	TGTGCCAGTAGTATTGGGGCGGGGTTAATGAACATTCAGTACTTC
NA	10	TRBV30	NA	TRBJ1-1	CAWSTTGAFF	TGTGCCTGGAGTACAACGGGTGCTTTCTTT
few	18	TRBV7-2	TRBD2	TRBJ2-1	CASSLSLAGDGSYNEQFF	TGTGCCAGCAGCTTATCACTAGCGGGAGACGGCTCCTACAATGAGCAGTTCTTC
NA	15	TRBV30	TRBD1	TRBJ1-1	CAWNRGWPFNTEAFF	TGTGCCTGGAACAGGGGTTGGCCCTTCAACACTGAAGCTTTCTTT
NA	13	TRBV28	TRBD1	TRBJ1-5	CASQGTGGEPQHF	TGTGCCAGCCAAGGGACAGGGGGAGAGCCCCAGCATTTT
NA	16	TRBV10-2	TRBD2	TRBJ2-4	CASSPVSTLAANIQYF	TGCGCCAGCAGTCCCGTATCCACGCTAGCGGCTAACATTCAGTACTTC
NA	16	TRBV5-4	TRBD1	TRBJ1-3	CASSQGPGRGKDTIYF	TGTGCCAGCAGCCAAGGACCTGGCAGGGGGAAAGACACCATATATTTT
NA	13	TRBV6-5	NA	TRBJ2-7	CASSPLGGYEQYF	TGTGCCAGCAGTCCCCTCGGGGGATACGAGCAGTACTTC
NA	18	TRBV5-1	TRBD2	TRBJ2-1	CASSLVTSGGLSYNEQFF	TGCGCCAGCAGCTTGGTTACTAGCGGGGGCCTTTCCTACAATGAGCAGTTCTTC
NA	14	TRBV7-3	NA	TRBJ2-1	CASSPGQSHNEQFF	TGTGCCAGCAGCCCTGGACAGTCCCACAATGAGCAGTTCTTC
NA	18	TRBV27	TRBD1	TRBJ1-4	CASSPFGTGFRTNEKLFF	TGTGCCAGCAGCCCTTTTGGGACAGGGTTTCGCACTAATGAAAAACTGTTTTTT
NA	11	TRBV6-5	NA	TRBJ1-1	CASSYLGGAFF	TGTGCCAGCAGTTACCTTGGAGGGGCTTTCTTT
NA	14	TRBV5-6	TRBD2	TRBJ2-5	CASSVAGGQETQYF	TGTGCCAGCAGCGTAGCGGGGGGGCAAGAGACCCAGTACTTC
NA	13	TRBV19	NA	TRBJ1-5	CASSIAGNQPQHF	TGTGCCAGTAGTATCGCAGGTAATCAGCCCCAGCATTTT
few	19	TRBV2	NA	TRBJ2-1	CASRTLTASTLSSYNEQFF	TGTGCCAGCAGGACTTTGACAGCGTCCACCCTGAGCTCCTACAATGAGCAGTTCTTC
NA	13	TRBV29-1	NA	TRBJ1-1	CSVVGGLNTEAFF	TGCAGCGTTGTAGGGGGACTAAACACTGAAGCTTTCTTT
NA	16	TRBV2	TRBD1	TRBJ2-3	CASSQDDRGPTDTQYF	TGTGCCAGCAGTCAAGACGACAGGGGCCCGACAGATACGCAGTATTTT
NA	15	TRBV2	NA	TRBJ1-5	CASSEARAPAQPQHF	TGTGCCAGCAGTGAAGCGAGGGCGCCGGCTCAGCCCCAGCATTTT
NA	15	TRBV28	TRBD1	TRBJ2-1	CASRPGQAVWNEQFF	TGTGCCAGCAGGCCTGGACAGGCGGTTTGGAATGAGCAGTTCTTC
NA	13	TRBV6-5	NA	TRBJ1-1	CASSYEVNTEAFF	TGTGCCAGCAGTTACGAGGTGAACACTGAAGCTTTCTTT
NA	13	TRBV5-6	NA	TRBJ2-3	CASSFSSTDTQYF	TGTGCCAGCAGCTTTAGTAGCACAGATACGCAGTATTTT
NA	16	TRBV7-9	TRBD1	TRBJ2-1	CASSLRGRSWSDEQFF	TGTGCCAGCAGCTTAAGGGGGCGTAGCTGGTCCGATGAGCAGTTCTTC
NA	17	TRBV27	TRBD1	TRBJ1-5	CASSFFPPGTGYQPQHF	TGTGCCAGCAGTTTCTTTCCACCCGGGACAGGGTATCAGCCCCAGCATTTT
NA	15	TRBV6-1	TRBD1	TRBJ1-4	CASSGQGKGNEKLFF	TGTGCCAGCAGTGGACAGGGCAAAGGGAATGAAAAACTGTTTTTT
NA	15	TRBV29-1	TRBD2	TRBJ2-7	CSVARWSGGFYEQYF	TGCAGCGTTGCCAGGTGGAGCGGGGGGTTTTATGAGCAGTACTTC
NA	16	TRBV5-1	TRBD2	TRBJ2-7	CASSLSRTSGTYEQYF	TGCGCCAGCAGCTTGTCCCGGACTAGCGGTACCTACGAGCAGTACTTC
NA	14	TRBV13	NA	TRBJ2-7	CASSRGLATYEQYF	TGTGCCAGCAGCCGGGGACTGGCAACCTACGAGCAGTACTTC
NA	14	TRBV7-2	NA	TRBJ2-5	CASSRGQVQETQYF	TGTGCCAGCAGTAGGGGACAAGTCCAAGAGACCCAGTACTTC
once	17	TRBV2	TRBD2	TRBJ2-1	CASSERGSGGGYNEQFF	TGTGCCAGCAGTGAAAGAGGGAGCGGGGGGGGATACAATGAGCAGTTCTTC
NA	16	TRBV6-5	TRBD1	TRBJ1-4	CASSYRGRGRKGKLFF	TGTGCCAGCAGTTACCGTGGCAGGGGGAGGAAGGGAAAACTGTTTTTT
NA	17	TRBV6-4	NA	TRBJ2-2	CASSDTYGAQNTGELFF	TGTGCCAGCAGTGACACGTATGGGGCTCAGAACACCGGGGAGCTGTTTTTT
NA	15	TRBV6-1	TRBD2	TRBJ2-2	CASSYSGGGTGELFF	TGTGCCAGCAGCTATAGCGGGGGCGGGACCGGGGAGCTGTTTTTT
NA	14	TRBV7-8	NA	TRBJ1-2	CASSVSRDSYGYTF	TGTGCCAGCAGCGTCTCCCGTGACAGCTATGGCTACACCTTC
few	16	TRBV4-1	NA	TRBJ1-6	CASSQDFGISGSPLHF	TGCGCCAGCAGCCAAGATTTCGGGATCTCGGGTTCACCCCTCCACTTT
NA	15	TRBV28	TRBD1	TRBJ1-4	CASGGGTGPNEKLFF	TGTGCCAGCGGAGGGGGGACAGGTCCAAATGAAAAACTGTTTTTT
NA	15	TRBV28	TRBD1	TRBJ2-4	CASRGQLIAKNIQYF	TGTGCCAGCAGGGGACAGCTCATAGCCAAAAACATTCAGTACTTC
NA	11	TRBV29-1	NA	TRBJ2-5	CSVATGETQYF	TGCAGCGTTGCCACAGGGGAGACCCAGTACTTC
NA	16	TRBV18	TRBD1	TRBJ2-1	CASSPPGRGQSNEQFF	TGTGCCAGCTCACCACCGGGCAGGGGGCAAAGCAATGAGCAGTTCTTC
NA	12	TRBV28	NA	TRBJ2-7	CASRDRGGEQYF	TGTGCCAGCAGGGACCGGGGTGGGGAGCAGTACTTC
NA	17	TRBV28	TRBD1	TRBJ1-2	CASTMDRGSLLGYGYTF	TGTGCCAGCACTATGGACAGGGGAAGTTTACTCGGCTATGGCTACACCTTC
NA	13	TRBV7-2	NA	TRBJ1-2	CASSSQGYYGYTF	TGTGCCAGCAGCTCACAGGGTTACTATGGCTACACCTTC
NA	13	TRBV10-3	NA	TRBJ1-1	CAISEEQNTEAFF	TGTGCCATCAGTGAAGAACAGAACACTGAAGCTTTCTTT
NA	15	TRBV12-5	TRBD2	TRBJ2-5	CASGLGLAGEETQYF	TGTGCTAGTGGTTTGGGACTAGCGGGAGAAGAGACCCAGTACTTC
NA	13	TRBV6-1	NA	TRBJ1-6	CASSGPSGSPLHF	TGTGCCAGCAGTGGTCCAAGCGGTTCACCCCTCCACTTT
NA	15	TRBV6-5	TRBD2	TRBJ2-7	CASSYGGGGSYEQYF	TGTGCCAGCAGTTACGGCGGCGGGGGCTCCTACGAGCAGTACTTC
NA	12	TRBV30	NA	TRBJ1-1	CALARGIAEAFF	TGTGCCCTGGCACGGGGTATCGCTGAAGCTTTCTTT
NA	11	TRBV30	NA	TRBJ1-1	CARSRNTEAFF	TGTGCCCGCTCGAGGAACACTGAAGCTTTCTTT
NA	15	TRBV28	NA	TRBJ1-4	CASRQGRGTNEKLFF	TGTGCCAGCAGACAGGGACGGGGAACTAATGAAAAACTGTTTTTT
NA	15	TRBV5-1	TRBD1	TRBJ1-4	CASSLTGATNEKLFF	TGCGCCAGCTCCCTCACAGGGGCAACTAATGAAAAACTGTTTTTT
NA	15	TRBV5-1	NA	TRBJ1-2	CASSFGQRNSYGYTF	TGCGCCAGCAGCTTCGGACAGCGAAACTCCTATGGCTACACCTTC
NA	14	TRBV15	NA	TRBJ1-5	CATSSEGGNQPQHF	TGTGCCACCAGCAGTGAGGGGGGCAATCAGCCCCAGCATTTT
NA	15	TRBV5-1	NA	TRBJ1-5	CASSLPGDTGQPQHF	TGCGCCAGCAGCTTGCCTGGGGACACTGGTCAGCCCCAGCATTTT
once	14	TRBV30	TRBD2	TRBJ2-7	CAWSPGLAADEQYF	TGTGCCTGGAGTCCGGGACTAGCGGCAGACGAGCAGTACTTC